A selection of T cell receptor beta chains follows, all from one sample in a study of response to subunit inactivated influenza vaccine. TCRdb reprocessed the RT-PCR reads via MiXCR and lists one record per CDR3 protein. The sample lists about 700,000 distinct CDR3 sequences; 15% to 19% were seen once. The sequencing used PBMCs from blood, collected about 13 days after vaccination. These receptor sequences come from a man over 45 who received an inactivated influenza vaccine. The CDR3 runs from the conserved cysteine through the conserved F or W. A D gene is named only where the DNA matches it firmly. Where a row states a size, it is once, few, many or the class of an expanded clone; other rows omit it.

d_call	v_call	j_call	clone_size	cdr3_nt	cdr3_aa
NA	TRBV10-3	TRBJ1-5	few	TGTGCCACCACCCCGGCCCCGAATCAGCCCCAGCATTTT	CATTPAPNQPQHF
TRBD2	TRBV24-1	TRBJ2-5	NA	TGTGCCACCAGTGAACATAGAATCGGGACTAGCGGGGGGGCCGAGGAGACCCAGTACTTC	CATSEHRIGTSGGAEETQYF
NA	TRBV4-3	TRBJ2-5	NA	TGCGCCAGCAGCCAAGATCATCGGGGGAACCAAGAGACCCAGTACTTC	CASSQDHRGNQETQYF
TRBD1	TRBV4-2	TRBJ2-2	NA	TGTGCCAGCAGCCAAGCAACAGGGGCTCACACCGGGGAGCTGTTTTTT	CASSQATGAHTGELFF
TRBD1	TRBV3-1	TRBJ1-5	NA	TGTGCCAGCAGCCAGACAGGGGACCATCAGCCCCAGCATTTT	CASSQTGDHQPQHF
NA	TRBV5-6	TRBJ2-5	NA	TGTGCCAGCAGCTCCGGGACCCTGGAGACCCAGTACTTC	CASSSGTLETQYF
TRBD2	TRBV7-6	TRBJ2-7	NA	TGTGCCAGCAGCTCCGAGGCGGGAGGGCTTTACGAGCAGTACTTC	CASSSEAGGLYEQYF
NA	TRBV11-2	TRBJ2-7	NA	TGTGCCAGCAGCTTGGGAGTCCAGGGTTATGAGCAGTACTTC	CASSLGVQGYEQYF
NA	TRBV7-9	TRBJ2-1	many	TGTGCCAGCAGCTCAAAACGAACCCACAATGAGCAGTTCTTC	CASSSKRTHNEQFF
TRBD2	TRBV20-1	TRBJ2-5	NA	TGCAGTGCTAGAGTGTGGACTAGCGGGAGCTTTGAGACCCAGTACTTC	CSARVWTSGSFETQYF